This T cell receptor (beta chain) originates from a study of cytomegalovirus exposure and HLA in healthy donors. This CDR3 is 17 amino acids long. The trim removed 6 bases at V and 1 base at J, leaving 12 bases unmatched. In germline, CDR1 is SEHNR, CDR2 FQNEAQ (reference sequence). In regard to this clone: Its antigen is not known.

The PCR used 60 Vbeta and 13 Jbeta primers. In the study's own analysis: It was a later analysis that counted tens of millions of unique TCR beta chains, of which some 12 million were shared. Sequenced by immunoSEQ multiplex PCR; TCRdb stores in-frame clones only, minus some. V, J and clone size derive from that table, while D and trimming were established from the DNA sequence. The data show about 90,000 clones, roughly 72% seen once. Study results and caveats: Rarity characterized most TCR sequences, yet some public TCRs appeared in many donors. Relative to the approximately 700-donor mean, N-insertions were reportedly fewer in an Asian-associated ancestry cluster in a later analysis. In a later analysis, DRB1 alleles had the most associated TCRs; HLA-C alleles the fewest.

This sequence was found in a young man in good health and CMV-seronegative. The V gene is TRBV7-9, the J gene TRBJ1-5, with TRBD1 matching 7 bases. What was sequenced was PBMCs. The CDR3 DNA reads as TGTGCCAGCAGTTCTACAGGGGAGTTGGGAAGCAATCAGCCCCAGCATTTT. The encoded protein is CASSSTGELGSNQPQHF.